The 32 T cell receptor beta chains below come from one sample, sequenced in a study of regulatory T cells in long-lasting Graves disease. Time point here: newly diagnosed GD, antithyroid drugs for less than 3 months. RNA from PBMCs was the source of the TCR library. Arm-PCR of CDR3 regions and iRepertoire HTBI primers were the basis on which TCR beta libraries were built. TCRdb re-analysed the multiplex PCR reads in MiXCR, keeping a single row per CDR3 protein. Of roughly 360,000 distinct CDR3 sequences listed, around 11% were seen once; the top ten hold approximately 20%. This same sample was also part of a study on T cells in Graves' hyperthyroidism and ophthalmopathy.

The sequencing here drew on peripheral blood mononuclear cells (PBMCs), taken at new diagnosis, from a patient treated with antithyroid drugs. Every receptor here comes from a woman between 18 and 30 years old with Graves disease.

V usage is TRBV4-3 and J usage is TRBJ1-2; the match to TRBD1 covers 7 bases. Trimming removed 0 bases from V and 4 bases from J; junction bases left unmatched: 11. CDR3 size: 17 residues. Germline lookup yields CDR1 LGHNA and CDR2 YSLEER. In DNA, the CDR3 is TGCGCCAGCAGCCAAGAATTGGCTCAGGGGGAAGTCTATGGCTACACCTTC. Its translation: CASSQELAQGEVYGYTF.

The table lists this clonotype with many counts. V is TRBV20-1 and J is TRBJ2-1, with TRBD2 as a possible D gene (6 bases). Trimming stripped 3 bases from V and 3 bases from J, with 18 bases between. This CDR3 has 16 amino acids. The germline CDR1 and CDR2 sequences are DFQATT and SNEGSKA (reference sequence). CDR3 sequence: CSARGLSGTHYNEQFF. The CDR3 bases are TGCAGTGCTAGGGGACTCTCCGGCACCCACTACAATGAGCAGTTCTTC.

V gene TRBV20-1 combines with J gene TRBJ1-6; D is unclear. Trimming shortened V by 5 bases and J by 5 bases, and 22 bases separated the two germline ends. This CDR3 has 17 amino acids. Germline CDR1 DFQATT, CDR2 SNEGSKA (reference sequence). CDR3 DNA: TGCAGTGCTCAGATACCCTGGCTGGCAGTCAATAATTCACCCCTCCACTTT. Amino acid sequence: CSAQIPWLAVNNSPLHF.

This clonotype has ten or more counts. The CDR3 DNA follows: TGTGCCAGCAGCCCCACCGGTCGGGGAAACACCATATATTTT. Protein sequence: CASSPTGRGNTIYF. V gene TRBV11-2 combines with J gene TRBJ1-3; D remains unclear. The V end was cut by 5 bases, the J end by 4 bases, with 12 bases between. Germline CDR1 SGHAT, CDR2 FQNNGV. This CDR3 comprises 14 residues.

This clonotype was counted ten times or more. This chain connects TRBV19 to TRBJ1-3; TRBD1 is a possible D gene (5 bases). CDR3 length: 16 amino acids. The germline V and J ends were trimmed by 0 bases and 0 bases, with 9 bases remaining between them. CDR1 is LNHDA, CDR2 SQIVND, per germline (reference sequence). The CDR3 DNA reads TGTGCCAGTAGTATAGAGGGGGATACCTCTGGAAACACCATATATTTT. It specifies CASSIEGDTSGNTIYF. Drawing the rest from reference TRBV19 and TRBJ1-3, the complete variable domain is DGGITQSPKYLFRKEGQNVTLSCEQNLNHDAMYWYRQDPGQGLRLIYYSQIVNDFQKGDIAEGYSVSREKKESFPLTVTSAQKNPTAFYLCASSIEGDTSGNTIYFGEGSWLTVV.

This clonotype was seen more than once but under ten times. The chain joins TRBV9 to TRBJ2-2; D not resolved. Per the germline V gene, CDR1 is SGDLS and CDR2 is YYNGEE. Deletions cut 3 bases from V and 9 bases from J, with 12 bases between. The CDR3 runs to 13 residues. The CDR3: CASSGLGIRELFF. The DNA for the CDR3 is TGTGCCAGCAGCGGTCTGGGTATCCGGGAGCTGTTTTTT.

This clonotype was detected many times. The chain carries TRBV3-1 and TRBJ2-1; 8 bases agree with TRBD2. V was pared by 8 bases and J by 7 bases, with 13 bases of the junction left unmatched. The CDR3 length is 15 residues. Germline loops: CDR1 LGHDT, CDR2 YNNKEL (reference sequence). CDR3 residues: CASPHNRGGQNEQFF. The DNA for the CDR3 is TGTGCCAGCCCTCACAACCGGGGGGGACAAAATGAGCAGTTCTTC.

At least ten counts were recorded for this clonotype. The CDR3 here is CASSLRASKGLFF. CDR3 in DNA: TGTGCCAGCAGCCTCCGGGCTTCAAAAGGGCTGTTTTTT. This rearrangement joins TRBV3-1 to TRBJ2-2, with unresolved D. V lost 4 bases and J 13 bases, leaving 16 bases between the germline ends. The CDR3 length is 13 residues. Per the germline V gene, CDR1 is LGHDT and CDR2 is YNNKEL (reference sequence).

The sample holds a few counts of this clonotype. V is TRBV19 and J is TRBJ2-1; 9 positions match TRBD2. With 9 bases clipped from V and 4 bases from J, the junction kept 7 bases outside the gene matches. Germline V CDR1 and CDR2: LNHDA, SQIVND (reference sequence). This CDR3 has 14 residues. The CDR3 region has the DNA TGTGCCAGCAAAGGGACTAGCCTATACAATGAGCAGTTCTTC. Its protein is CASKGTSLYNEQFF.

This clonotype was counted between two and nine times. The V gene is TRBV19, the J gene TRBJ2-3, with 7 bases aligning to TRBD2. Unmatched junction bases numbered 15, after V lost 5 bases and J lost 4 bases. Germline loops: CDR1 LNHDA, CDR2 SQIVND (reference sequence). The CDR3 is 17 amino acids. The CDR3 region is CASSRYQLASVPDTQYF. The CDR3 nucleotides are TGTGCCAGTAGTCGGTACCAACTAGCGTCCGTTCCAGATACGCAGTATTTT.

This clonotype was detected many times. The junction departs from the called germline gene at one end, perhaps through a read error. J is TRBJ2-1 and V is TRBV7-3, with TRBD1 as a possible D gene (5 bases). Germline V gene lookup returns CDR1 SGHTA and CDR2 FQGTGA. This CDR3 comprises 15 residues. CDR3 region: CASSVTQGFYNEQFF. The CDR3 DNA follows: TGTGCCAGCAGCGTAACTCAGGGATTCTACAATGAGCAGTTCTTC.

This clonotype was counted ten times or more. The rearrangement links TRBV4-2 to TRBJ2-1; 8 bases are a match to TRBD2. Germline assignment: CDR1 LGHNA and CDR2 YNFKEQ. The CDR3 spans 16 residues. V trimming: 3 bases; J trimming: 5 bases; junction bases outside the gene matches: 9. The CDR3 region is CASSHALAAINNEQFF. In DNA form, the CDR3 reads TGTGCCAGCAGCCACGCACTAGCGGCCATTAACAATGAGCAGTTCTTC.

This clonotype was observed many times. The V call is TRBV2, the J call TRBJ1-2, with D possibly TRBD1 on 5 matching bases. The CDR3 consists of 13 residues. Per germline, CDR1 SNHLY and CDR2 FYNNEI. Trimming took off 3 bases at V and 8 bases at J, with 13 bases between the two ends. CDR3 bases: TGTGCCAGCAGTGAGGGGCAGGTCGGGGGCTACACCTTC. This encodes CASSEGQVGGYTF. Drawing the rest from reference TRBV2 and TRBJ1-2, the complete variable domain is EPEVTQTPSHQVTQMGQEVILRCVPISNHLYFYWYRQILGQKVEFLVSFYNNEISEKSEIFDDQFSVERPDGSNFTLKIRSTKLEDSAMYFCASSEGQVGGYTFGSGTRLTVV.

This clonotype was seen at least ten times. CDR3 nucleotides: TGCGCCAGCAGCTTGTTTCGGGCTGGGGCCAACGTCCTGACTTTC. Translation: CASSLFRAGANVLTF. This chain joins TRBV5-1 and TRBJ2-6; D not resolved. This CDR3 spans 15 amino acids. Germline values: CDR1 SGHRS, CDR2 YFSETQ. Trimming removed 1 base at V and 2 bases at J, with 7 bases between.

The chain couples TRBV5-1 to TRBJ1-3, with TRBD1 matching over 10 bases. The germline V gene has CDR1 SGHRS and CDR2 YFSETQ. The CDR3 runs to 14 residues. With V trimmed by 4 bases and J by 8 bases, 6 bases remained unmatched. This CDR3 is CASSPRTGGYTIYF. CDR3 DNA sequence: TGCGCCAGCAGCCCACGGACAGGGGGATACACCATATATTTT.

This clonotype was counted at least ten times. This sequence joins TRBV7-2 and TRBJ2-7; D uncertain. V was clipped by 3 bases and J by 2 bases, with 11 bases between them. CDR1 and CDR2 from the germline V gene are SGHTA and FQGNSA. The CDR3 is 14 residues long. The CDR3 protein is CASSFGQAAYEQYF. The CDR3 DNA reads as TGTGCCAGCAGCTTCGGGCAGGCGGCCTACGAGCAGTACTTC.

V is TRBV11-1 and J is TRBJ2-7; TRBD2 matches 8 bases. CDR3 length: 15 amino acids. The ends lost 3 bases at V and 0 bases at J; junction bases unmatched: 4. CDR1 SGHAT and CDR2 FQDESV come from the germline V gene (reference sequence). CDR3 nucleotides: TGTGCCAGCAGCTTTCGGGGGGGCATCTCCTACGAGCAGTACTTC. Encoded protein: CASSFRGGISYEQYF.

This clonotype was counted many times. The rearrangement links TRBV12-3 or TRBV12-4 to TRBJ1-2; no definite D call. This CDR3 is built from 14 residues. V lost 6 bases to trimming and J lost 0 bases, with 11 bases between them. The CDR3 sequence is CASRLTVTNYGYTF. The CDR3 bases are TGTGCCAGCAGACTGACGGTGACTAACTATGGCTACACCTTC.

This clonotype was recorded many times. Here the CDR3 reads CASSPSLAETNTGELFF. The CDR3, as DNA: TGTGCCAGCTCACCAAGCTTAGCGGAGACGAACACCGGGGAGCTGTTTTTT. This chain joins TRBV18 and TRBJ2-2; D is perhaps TRBD2 (6 bases). The V gene lost 2 bases and the J gene lost 0 bases, with 13 bases spanning the gap. Germline V CDR1 and CDR2: KGHSH, LQKENI. The CDR3 consists of 17 residues.

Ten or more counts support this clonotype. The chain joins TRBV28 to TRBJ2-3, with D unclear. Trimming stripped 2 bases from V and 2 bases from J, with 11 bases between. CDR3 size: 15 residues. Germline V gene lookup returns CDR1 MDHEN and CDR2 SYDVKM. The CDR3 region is CASSLREDLTDTQYF. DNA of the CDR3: TGTGCCAGCAGTTTAAGGGAAGACCTCACAGATACGCAGTATTTT.

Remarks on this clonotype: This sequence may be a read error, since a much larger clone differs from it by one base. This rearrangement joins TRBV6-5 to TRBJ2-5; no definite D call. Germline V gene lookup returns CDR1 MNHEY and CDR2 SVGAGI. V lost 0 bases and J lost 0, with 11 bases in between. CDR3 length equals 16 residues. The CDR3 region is CASSYSSWDYQETQYF. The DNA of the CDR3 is TGTGCCAGCAGTTACTCGAGTTGGGATTACCAAGAGACCCAGTACTTC.

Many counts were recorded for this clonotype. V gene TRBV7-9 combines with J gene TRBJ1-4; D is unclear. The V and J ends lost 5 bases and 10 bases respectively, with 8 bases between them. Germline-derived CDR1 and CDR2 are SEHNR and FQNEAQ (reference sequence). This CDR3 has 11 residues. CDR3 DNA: TGTGCCAGCAGCCTCGAGGGAAAACTGTTTTTT. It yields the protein CASSLEGKLFF.

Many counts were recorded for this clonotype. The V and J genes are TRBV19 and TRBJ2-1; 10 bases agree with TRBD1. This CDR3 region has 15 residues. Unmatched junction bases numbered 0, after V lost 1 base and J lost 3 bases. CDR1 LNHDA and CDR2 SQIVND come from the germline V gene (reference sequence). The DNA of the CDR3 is TGTGCCAGTAGTATAGGGACAGGGGGCTACAATGAGCAGTTCTTC. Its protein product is CASSIGTGGYNEQFF.

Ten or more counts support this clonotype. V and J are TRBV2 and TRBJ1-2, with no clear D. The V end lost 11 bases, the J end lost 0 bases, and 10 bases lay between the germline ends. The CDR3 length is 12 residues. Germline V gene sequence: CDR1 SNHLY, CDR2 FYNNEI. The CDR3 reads CAAEGPNYGYTF. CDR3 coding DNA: TGTGCCGCTGAGGGCCCTAACTATGGCTACACCTTC.

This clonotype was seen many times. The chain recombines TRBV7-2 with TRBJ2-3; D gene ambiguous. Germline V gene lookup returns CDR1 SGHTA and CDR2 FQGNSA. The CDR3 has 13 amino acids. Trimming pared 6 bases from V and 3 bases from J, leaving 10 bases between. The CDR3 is CASSFTRTDTQYF. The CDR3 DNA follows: TGTGCCAGCAGTTTTACCCGTACAGATACGCAGTATTTT.

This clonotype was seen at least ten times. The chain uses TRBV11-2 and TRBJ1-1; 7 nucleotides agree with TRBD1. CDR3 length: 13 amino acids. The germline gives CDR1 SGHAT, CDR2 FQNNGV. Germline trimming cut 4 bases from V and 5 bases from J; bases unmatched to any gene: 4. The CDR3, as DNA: TGTGCCAGCAGCTCTGGGACAGCAACTGAAGCTTTCTTT. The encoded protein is CASSSGTATEAFF.

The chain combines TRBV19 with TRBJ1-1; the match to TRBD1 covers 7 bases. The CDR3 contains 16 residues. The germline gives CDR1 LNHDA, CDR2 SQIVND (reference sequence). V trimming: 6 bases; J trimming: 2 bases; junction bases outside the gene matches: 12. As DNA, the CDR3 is TGTGCCAGTAGCCGAAGGACAGGTAACATAAACACTGAAGCTTTCTTT. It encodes CASSRRTGNINTEAFF.

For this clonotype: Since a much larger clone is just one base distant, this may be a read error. In nucleotides, the CDR3 is TGTGCCGGCAGTCGGGACGGATCCTACAATGGGCAGTTCTTC. It codes for CAGSRDGSYNGQFF. This chain connects TRBV3-1 to TRBJ2-1; D possibly uses TRBD1 or TRBD2 (5 bases each). Germline V gene data show CDR1 as LGHDT and CDR2 as YNNKEL (reference sequence). The CDR3 contains 14 residues.

The CDR3 coding sequence is TGTGCCAGCAGCGCGACGTATCCGGGACGGATCCCTATGAGCTCTGGAAACACCATATATTTT. Translating gives CASSATYPGRIPMSSGNTIYF. V and J are TRBV7-6 and TRBJ1-3, with a possible D match to TRBD1 (5 bases). The CDR3 contains 21 residues. V gave up 5 bases and J gave up 0 bases, with 29 bases separating them. Germline V gene lookup returns CDR1 SGHVS and CDR2 FNYEAQ.

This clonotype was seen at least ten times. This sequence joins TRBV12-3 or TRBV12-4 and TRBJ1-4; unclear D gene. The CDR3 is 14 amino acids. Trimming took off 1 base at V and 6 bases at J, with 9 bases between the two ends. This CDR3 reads CASSLEMLDEKLFF. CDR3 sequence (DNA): TGTGCCAGCAGTTTAGAGATGCTTGATGAAAAACTGTTTTTT.

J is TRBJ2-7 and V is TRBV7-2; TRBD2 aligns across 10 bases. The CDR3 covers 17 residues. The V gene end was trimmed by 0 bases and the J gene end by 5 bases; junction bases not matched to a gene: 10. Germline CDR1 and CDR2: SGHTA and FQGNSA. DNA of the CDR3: TGTGCCAGCAGCTTAGCGGTGTGGCTAGCGGGAGAAAACGAGCAGTACTTC. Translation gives CASSLAVWLAGENEQYF.

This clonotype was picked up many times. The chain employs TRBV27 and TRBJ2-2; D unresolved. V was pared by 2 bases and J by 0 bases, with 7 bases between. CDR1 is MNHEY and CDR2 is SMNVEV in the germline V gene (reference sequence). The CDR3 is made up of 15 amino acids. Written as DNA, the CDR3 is TGTGCCAGCAGTTTACGCCAGGCGAACACCGGGGAGCTGTTTTTT. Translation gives CASSLRQANTGELFF.